Listed below are T cell receptor beta chains from one sample, sequenced in a study of response to subunit inactivated influenza vaccine. TCRdb re-analysed the RT-PCR reads in MiXCR, keeping a single row per CDR3 protein. The table includes just under 550,000 distinct CDR3 sequences, approximately 20% detected once. A further study also used this sample, focusing on T cells expressing NK-cell markers.

The material sequenced was CD4+ T cells sorted from PBMCs, taken 11 to 12 days after vaccination. The receptors were sampled from a man aged 45-60 years who received an inactivated influenza vaccine. Both conserved end residues are part of each CDR3. A D gene is named only where the DNA matches it firmly. Part of the rows lack a size; the others show once, few, many or a class for expanded clones.

d_gene,j_gene,abundance,v_gene,CDR3nt,CDR3aa
TRBD2,TRBJ2-5,-,TRBV15,TGTGCCACCACTGCGGGGGGAGCAGAGACCCAGTACTTC,CATTAGGAETQYF
TRBD1,TRBJ2-7,-,TRBV20-1,TGCAGTGCTAGATCACAGGGGGCGTTAAGAAACGAGCAGTACTTC,CSARSQGALRNEQYF
-,TRBJ1-6,few,TRBV12-3/TRBV12-4,TGTGCCAGCAGGGACGGACCGTGGGCACCCCTCCACTTT,CASRDGPWAPLHF
-,TRBJ2-6,-,TRBV4-3,TGCGCCAGCAGCCAAGTATACCAGTTTGGGGCCAACGTCCTGACTTTC,CASSQVYQFGANVLTF
-,TRBJ2-4,-,TRBV4-2,TGTGCCAGCAGCCAAGGATTGTCTAGCGTCCCAACACCCCAAGCCAAAAACATTCAGTACTTC,CASSQGLSSVPTPQAKNIQYF
-,TRBJ1-4,-,TRBV7-6,TGTGCCAGCAGCTTAGTTGGGAGGGGTAATGAAAAACTGTTTTTT,CASSLVGRGNEKLFF
-,TRBJ2-5,few,TRBV20-1,TGCAGTGCTAGGTCGGTGACAAGACAAGAGACCCAGTACTTC,CSARSVTRQETQYF
-,TRBJ2-5,-,TRBV18,TGTGCCAGCTCACCAGGGCTTCCGAAAGAGACCCAGTACTTC,CASSPGLPKETQYF
TRBD1,TRBJ2-2,few,TRBV4-3,TGCGCCAGCAGCCAAGTCCCAGGGGGGAACACCGGGGAGCTGTTTTTT,CASSQVPGGNTGELFF
-,TRBJ2-2,-,TRBV24-1,TGTGCCACCAGGCAATATAACACCGGGGAGCTGTTTTTT,CATRQYNTGELFF
-,TRBJ1-3,-,TRBV6-1,TGTGCCAGCAGTGCGACGGCTTCTGGAAACACCATATATTTT,CASSATASGNTIYF
-,TRBJ2-2,few,TRBV7-2,TGTGCCAGCAGCCCGCCATCTGTGGGCAGAACCGGGGAGCTGTTTTTT,CASSPPSVGRTGELFF
-,TRBJ2-7,few,TRBV5-1,TGCGCCAGCGGGCCAGGGGGGACCTACGAGCAGTACTTC,CASGPGGTYEQYF
-,TRBJ2-7,-,TRBV28,TGTGCCAGCAGTCGGGGGAGCTCCTACGAGCAGTACTTC,CASSRGSSYEQYF
TRBD1,TRBJ2-7,few,TRBV4-1,TGCGCCAGCAGCCAAGGGGGACAGGGCAGTTTCGAGCAGTACTTC,CASSQGGQGSFEQYF
TRBD1,TRBJ2-7,once,TRBV7-2,TGTGCCAGCAGCGTCTCGGGACAGGTCTACGAGCAGTACTTC,CASSVSGQVYEQYF
TRBD2,TRBJ2-3,-,TRBV20-1,TGCTGTGCTAGAGATCCTGCGGGGGGCCACACAGATACGCAGTATTTT,CCARDPAGGHTDTQYF
TRBD2,TRBJ2-5,-,TRBV9,TGTGCCAGCAGCGGCGAAATAGCGGGGGGAGAAGAGACCCAGTACTTC,CASSGEIAGGEETQYF
TRBD1,TRBJ2-3,few,TRBV24-1,TGTGCCACCAGTGATTTGGGCAGGGGGCCGATAGATACGCAGTATTTT,CATSDLGRGPIDTQYF
-,TRBJ2-3,-,TRBV4-3,TGCGCCAGCAGCCAGCGGCCTCCGCCAGATACGCAGTATTTT,CASSQRPPPDTQYF
-,TRBJ2-7,-,TRBV6-2/TRBV6-3,TGTGCCAGTACATCAGGCTACGAGCAGTACTTC,CASTSGYEQYF
TRBD1,TRBJ2-7,-,TRBV4-3,TGCGCCAGCAGCCAACAACAGGGGGCCTACGAGCAGTACTTC,CASSQQQGAYEQYF
TRBD1,TRBJ2-7,once,TRBV15,TGTGCCACCAGACTGGACAGGGCAAGCTCCTACGAGCAGTACTTC,CATRLDRASSYEQYF
TRBD2,TRBJ2-1,-,TRBV28,TGTGCCAGCAGTTCTAGCCGCCTGGGGGGGTATTTCTCAAATGAGCAGTTCTTC,CASSSSRLGGYFSNEQFF
TRBD2,TRBJ2-7,-,TRBV20-1,TGCAGTGCTCAAGGGACTAGCGGGGGCTACGAGCAGTACTTC,CSAQGTSGGYEQYF
-,TRBJ1-5,few,TRBV12-3/TRBV12-4,TGTGCCAGCCAAACCGGGGGAGGCAGCAATCAGCCCCAGCATTTT,CASQTGGGSNQPQHF
-,TRBJ2-1,many,TRBV28,TGTGCCAGCAGGCCCCTTCAGGGAACCGACTACAATGAGCAGTTCTTC,CASRPLQGTDYNEQFF
-,TRBJ1-2,-,TRBV20-1,TGCAGTGCTAGACCCCGGTATGGCTACACCTTC,CSARPRYGYTF
-,TRBJ1-2,-,TRBV19,TGTGCCAGTACTGGGACCGGACGACGCTATGGCTACACCTTC,CASTGTGRRYGYTF
-,TRBJ1-5,-,TRBV6-2/TRBV6-3,TGTGCCAGCAGTTACTCCCAGGGAGGCGGGAAGCGTAATCAGCCCCAGCATTTT,CASSYSQGGGKRNQPQHF
-,TRBJ2-1,-,TRBV20-1,TGCAGTGCTAGAGAAAGGATACCCCACAATGAGCAGTTCTTC,CSARERIPHNEQFF
TRBD1,TRBJ2-1,few,TRBV5-1,TGCGCCAGCAGCTTACAGGGGGTGGTTTTCGATGAGCAGTTCTTC,CASSLQGVVFDEQFF
-,TRBJ2-2,few,TRBV10-3,TGTGCCATCAGTGAGGAGACAGTCTCCGCCGGGGAGCTGTTTTTT,CAISEETVSAGELFF
-,TRBJ2-3,many,TRBV7-9,TGTGCCAGCACCATAACAGATACGCAGTATTTT,CASTITDTQYF
TRBD2,TRBJ2-7,-,TRBV20-1,TGCAGTGCTAGGAATAGCGGGAGGGCTAACGAGCAGTACTTC,CSARNSGRANEQYF
-,TRBJ1-6,-,TRBV5-1,TGCGCCAGCAGCTTGGGTTGGAATTCACCCCTCCACTTT,CASSLGWNSPLHF
-,TRBJ2-5,many,TRBV5-1,TGTGCCAGCAGCTTAGCAGGGGAGACCCAGTACTTC,CASSLAGETQYF
-,TRBJ1-1,-,TRBV5-1,TGCGCCAGCAGCTTTGGGTTCGGGAACACTGAAGCTTTCTTT,CASSFGFGNTEAFF
-,TRBJ2-4,few,TRBV11-2,TGTGCCAGCAGCTTAGAGTTAGCAGGGGCTTTTCAGTACTTC,CASSLELAGAFQYF
-,TRBJ2-2,-,TRBV4-2,TGTGCCAGCAGCCAAGATATGGGGCCCGGGGAGCTGTTTTTT,CASSQDMGPGELFF
-,TRBJ2-5,-,TRBV7-8,TGTGCCAGCAGCTTTAATAGCGGTTGGGGAAAGACCCAGTACTTC,CASSFNSGWGKTQYF
-,TRBJ2-3,-,TRBV4-2,TGTGCCAGCAGCCAAGAAGGGCAGTTTGGCACAGATACGCAGTATTTT,CASSQEGQFGTDTQYF
-,TRBJ1-1,few,TRBV6-6,TGTGCCAGCAGTCAAGGTAATTGGGAGGGAGCTTTCTTT,CASSQGNWEGAFF
-,TRBJ2-1,few,TRBV6-5,TGTGCCAGCAGTCAGAAGAGGCATGAGCAGTTCTTC,CASSQKRHEQFF
TRBD1,TRBJ1-1,-,TRBV6-2/TRBV6-3,TGTGCCAGCAGACCTTGGGACAGGCCAGGGGGACATGAAGCTTTCTTT,CASRPWDRPGGHEAFF
-,TRBJ1-4,-,TRBV15,TGTGCCACCAGCCGGGGGGGGCGAGAGGATGAAAAACTGTTTTTT,CATSRGGREDEKLFF
-,TRBJ1-6,-,TRBV5-1,TGCGCCAGCAGAAAGGGAGATTCACCCCTCCACTTT,CASRKGDSPLHF
-,TRBJ1-5,few,TRBV27,TGTGCCAGCAACCATCCGGGTCAGCCCCAGCATTTT,CASNHPGQPQHF
TRBD1,TRBJ2-7,-,TRBV15,TGTGCCACCAGCAGAGATCTTCCCCAGGGACAGGAGCAGTACTTC,CATSRDLPQGQEQYF